The clone carrying this T cell receptor (beta chain) was seen more than once but under ten times. This sample was included in a study of blood T cells in healthy people across ages. J gave up 4 bases and V 5 bases, and 7 bases lay outside the gene matches. The CDR3 sequence is 16 residues long. Looked up from germline, CDR1 is DFQATT and CDR2 is SNEGSKA (reference sequence). The use of a sample-barcoded 5' primer and a J-beta primer mix characterized a second PCR of about 7 to 12 cycles. MiXCR was run by TCRdb on the 5' RACE reads, yielding one entry per CDR3 protein. The sample contains some 1.8 million distinct CDR3 sequences, about 39% of which appear only once. Each donor had roughly 10 milliliters of peripheral blood drawn. Total RNA, at least 6 micrograms per sample, came from PBMCs.

This receptor was taken from a human donor in good health. The source material was blood. The rearrangement links TRBV20-1 to TRBJ2-1, with 14 bases matching TRBD2. CDR3 sequence (DNA): TGCAGTGCTCTTCCGGGACTAGCGGGGGATTACAATGAGCAGTTCTTC. As protein: CSALPGLAGDYNEQFF.